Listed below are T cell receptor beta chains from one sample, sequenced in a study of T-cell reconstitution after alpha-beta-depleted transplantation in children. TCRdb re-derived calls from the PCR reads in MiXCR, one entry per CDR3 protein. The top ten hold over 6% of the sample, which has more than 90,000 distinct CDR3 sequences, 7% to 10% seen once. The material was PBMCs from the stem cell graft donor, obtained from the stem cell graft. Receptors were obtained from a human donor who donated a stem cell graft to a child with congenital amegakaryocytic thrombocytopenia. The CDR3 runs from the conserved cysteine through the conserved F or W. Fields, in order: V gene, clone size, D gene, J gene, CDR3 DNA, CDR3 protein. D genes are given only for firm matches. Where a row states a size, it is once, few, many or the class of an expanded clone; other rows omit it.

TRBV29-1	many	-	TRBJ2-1	TGCAGCGTTAAGAGCGTTTACAATGAGCAGTTCTTC	CSVKSVYNEQFF
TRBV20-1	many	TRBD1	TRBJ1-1	TGCAGTGCTGCGTACAGGGGGGAAAGCACTGAAGCTTTCTTT	CSAAYRGESTEAFF
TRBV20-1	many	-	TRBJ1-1	TGCAGTGCTAGGGGGGGGGAAGCTTTCTTT	CSARGGEAFF
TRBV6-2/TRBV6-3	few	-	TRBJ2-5	TGTGCCAGCAGCGCCCTGGACCCGGACAGAGTCAAAGAGACCCAGTACTTC	CASSALDPDRVKETQYF
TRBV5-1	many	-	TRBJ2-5	TGCGCCAGCAGCTTGGGTTCAGGGGCCCAAGAGACCCAGTACTTC	CASSLGSGAQETQYF
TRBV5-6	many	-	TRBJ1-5	TGTGCCAGCAGCTTCCGGGCCTTATATCAGCCCCAGCATTTT	CASSFRALYQPQHF
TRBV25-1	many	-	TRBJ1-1	TGTGCCAGCAGTGAATATATCTTAGGGTTGAACACTGAAGCTTTCTTT	CASSEYILGLNTEAFF
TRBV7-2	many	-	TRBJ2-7	TGTGCCAGCAGCTTACCGGCTAGCCTGATTAGCTCCTACGAGCAGTACTTC	CASSLPASLISSYEQYF
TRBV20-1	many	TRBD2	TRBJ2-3	TGCAGTGCTCGAGCGGGAGGTATAACTAGCACAGATACGCAGTATTTT	CSARAGGITSTDTQYF
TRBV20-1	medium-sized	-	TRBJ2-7	TGCAGTGCTAGTGGCGGGGCGGGCTACGAGCAGTACTTC	CSASGGAGYEQYF
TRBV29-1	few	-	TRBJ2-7	TGCAGCGTTGAACAGGGATACGAGCAGTACTTC	CSVEQGYEQYF
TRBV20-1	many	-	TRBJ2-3	TGCAGTGCTGATAACCCGACCCGCGCGGCACAGTATTTT	CSADNPTRAAQYF
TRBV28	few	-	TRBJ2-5	TGTGCCAGCAACCAGCGGCAGGGGGGGAAGGAGACCCAGTACTTC	CASNQRQGGKETQYF
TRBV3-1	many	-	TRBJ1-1	TGTGCCAGCAGCCAAGATAGCTACGGGGGCACTGAAGCTTTCTTT	CASSQDSYGGTEAFF
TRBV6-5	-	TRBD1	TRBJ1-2	TGTGCCAGCAGTCGCAACAGGGGAGGCTACACCTTC	CASSRNRGGYTF
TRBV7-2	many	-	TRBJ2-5	TGTGCCAGCAGCTTATTACTAGGGCGGGGCGTAGAGACCCAGTACTTC	CASSLLLGRGVETQYF
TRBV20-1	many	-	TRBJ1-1	TGCAGTGCAGTCCGGGGAGGCACTGAAGCTTTCTTT	CSAVRGGTEAFF
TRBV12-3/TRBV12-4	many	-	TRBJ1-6	TGTGCCAGCAGGAAAGAGGGTTCACCCCTCCACTTT	CASRKEGSPLHF
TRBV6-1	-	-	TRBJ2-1	TGTGCCAGCAACCCCGTGGCAGGGGCGTACAATGAGCAGTTCTTC	CASNPVAGAYNEQFF
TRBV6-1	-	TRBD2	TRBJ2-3	TGTGCCAGCAGTGAAGGACTAGCGGGGGCCATATCGGGGTATTTT	CASSEGLAGAISGYF
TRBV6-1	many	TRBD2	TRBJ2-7	TGTGCCAGCAGCCGGAACGGACTAGCGGGTTACGAGCAGTACTTC	CASSRNGLAGYEQYF
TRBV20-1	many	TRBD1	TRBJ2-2	TGCAGTGCTCGGAGACAGGGGGCACGAGGGGAGCTGTTTTTT	CSARRQGARGELFF
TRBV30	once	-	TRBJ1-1	TGTGCCTGGAGTGCCTTTAACACTGAAGCTTTCTTT	CAWSAFNTEAFF
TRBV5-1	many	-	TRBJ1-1	TGCGCCAGCAGCGGCCCCGGCGGCACTGAAGCTTTCTTT	CASSGPGGTEAFF
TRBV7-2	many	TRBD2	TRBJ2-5	TGTGCCAGCAGCTCCCAGCGGGGGACCCAGTACTTC	CASSSQRGTQYF
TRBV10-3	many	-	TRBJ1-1	TGTGCCATCAGTGTCGGGGGACACCAACTTAACACTGAAGCTTTCTTT	CAISVGGHQLNTEAFF
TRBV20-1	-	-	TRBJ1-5	TGCAGTGCCGTCTCCGACAGAGGCAATCAGCCCCAGCATTTT	CSAVSDRGNQPQHF
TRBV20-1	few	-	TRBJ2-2	TGCAGTGCCCTGGGGGCCGACACCGGGGAGCTGTTTTTT	CSALGADTGELFF
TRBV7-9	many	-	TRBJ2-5	TGTGCCAGCAGTCCATCATGGGGAGACGAGACCCAGTACTTC	CASSPSWGDETQYF
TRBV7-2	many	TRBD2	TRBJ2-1	TGTGCCAGCAGCTTAGTTAGCGGGACCGGGAATGAGCAGTTCTTC	CASSLVSGTGNEQFF
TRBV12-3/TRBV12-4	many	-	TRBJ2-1	TGTGCCAGCAGACGGAGGGACGGCAATGAGCAGTTCTTC	CASRRRDGNEQFF
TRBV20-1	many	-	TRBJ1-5	TGCAGTGCTAGGGCCCCGATCGGCAATCAGCCCCAGCATTTT	CSARAPIGNQPQHF
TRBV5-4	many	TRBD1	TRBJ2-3	TGTGCCAGCCAAGACAGGGTTTCTGATACGCAGTATTTT	CASQDRVSDTQYF
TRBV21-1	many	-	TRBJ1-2	TGTGCCAGCAGCAAAGAACTGGGGAACTATGGCTACACCTTC	CASSKELGNYGYTF
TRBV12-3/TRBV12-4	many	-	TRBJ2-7	TGTGCCAGCACCCCCAACGGGGGCTACGAGCAGTACTTC	CASTPNGGYEQYF
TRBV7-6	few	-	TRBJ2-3	TGTGCCAGCAGCCGAGTCAGTTGGGACAGCACAGATACGCAGTATTTT	CASSRVSWDSTDTQYF
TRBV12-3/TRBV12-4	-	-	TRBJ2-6	TGTGCCAGCAGTTTAGCCAACCCTGGGGCCAACGTCCTGACTTTC	CASSLANPGANVLTF
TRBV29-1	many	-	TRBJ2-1	TGCAGCGTTGATCTCAGTTGGGCCGGCGATGAGCAGTTCTTC	CSVDLSWAGDEQFF
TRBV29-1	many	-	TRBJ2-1	TGCAGCGTGGGGTACAATGAGCAGTTCTTC	CSVGYNEQFF
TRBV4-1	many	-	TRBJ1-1	TGCGCCAGCAGCCAAGATCAGGCAGGTTTGAACACTGAAGCTTTCTTT	CASSQDQAGLNTEAFF
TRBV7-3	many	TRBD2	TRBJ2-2	TGTGCCAGCAGCTCCTTAGCGGGAGGGAACACCGGGGAGCTGTTTTTT	CASSSLAGGNTGELFF
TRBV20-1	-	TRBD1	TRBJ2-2	TGCAGTGCTCCCTCCCAAGTCGGGACAGGGGGAACCGGGGAGCTGTTTTTT	CSAPSQVGTGGTGELFF
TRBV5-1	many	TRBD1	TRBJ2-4	TGCGCCAGCAGCCCACGACAGGGTTTAGCCAAAAACATTCAGTACTTC	CASSPRQGLAKNIQYF
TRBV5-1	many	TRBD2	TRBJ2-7	TGCGCCAGCGTAGCGGGAGGGTCCTACGAGCAGTACTTC	CASVAGGSYEQYF
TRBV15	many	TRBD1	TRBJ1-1	TGTGCCACCAGCAGTTTTTTATACAGGGGCGGGCTTCGTTCCGCTGAAGCTTTCTTT	CATSSFLYRGGLRSAEAFF
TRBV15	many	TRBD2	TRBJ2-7	TGTGCCACCAGCAGAGATCTAGCGGGAGTGGAGCAGTACTTC	CATSRDLAGVEQYF
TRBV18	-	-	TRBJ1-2	TGTGCCAGCTCACCGGACACCTACAGTGATGGCTACACCTTC	CASSPDTYSDGYTF
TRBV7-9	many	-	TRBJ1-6	TGTGCCAGCAGCCGTTCCGGGACCAAATTACAAAATTCACCCCTCCACTTT	CASSRSGTKLQNSPLHF
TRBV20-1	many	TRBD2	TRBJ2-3	TGCAGTGCTTTTGGACTAGCGGGATTCACAGATACGCAGTATTTT	CSAFGLAGFTDTQYF
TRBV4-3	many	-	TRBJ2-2	TGCGCCAGCAGCCAAGAAACAGACACCAGGGAGCTGTTTTTT	CASSQETDTRELFF
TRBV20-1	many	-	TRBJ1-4	TGCAGTCCCCAACGACGGGGGGCGACTAATGAAAAACTGTTTTTT	CSPQRRGATNEKLFF
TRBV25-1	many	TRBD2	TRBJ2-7	TGTGCCAGCAGTGATCATGGACTAGCGGGGGACTACGAGCAGTACTTC	CASSDHGLAGDYEQYF
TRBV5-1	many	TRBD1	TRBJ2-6	TGCGCCAGTGGGACCGGGACAGGTAACTCTGGGGCCAACGTCCTGACTTTC	CASGTGTGNSGANVLTF
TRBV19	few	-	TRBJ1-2	TGTGCCAGTAGTCCGGACGGACGTTATGGCTACACCTTC	CASSPDGRYGYTF
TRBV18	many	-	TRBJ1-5	TGTGCCAGCTCACCACCCGGGGGTTGGCATCAGCCCCAGCATTTT	CASSPPGGWHQPQHF